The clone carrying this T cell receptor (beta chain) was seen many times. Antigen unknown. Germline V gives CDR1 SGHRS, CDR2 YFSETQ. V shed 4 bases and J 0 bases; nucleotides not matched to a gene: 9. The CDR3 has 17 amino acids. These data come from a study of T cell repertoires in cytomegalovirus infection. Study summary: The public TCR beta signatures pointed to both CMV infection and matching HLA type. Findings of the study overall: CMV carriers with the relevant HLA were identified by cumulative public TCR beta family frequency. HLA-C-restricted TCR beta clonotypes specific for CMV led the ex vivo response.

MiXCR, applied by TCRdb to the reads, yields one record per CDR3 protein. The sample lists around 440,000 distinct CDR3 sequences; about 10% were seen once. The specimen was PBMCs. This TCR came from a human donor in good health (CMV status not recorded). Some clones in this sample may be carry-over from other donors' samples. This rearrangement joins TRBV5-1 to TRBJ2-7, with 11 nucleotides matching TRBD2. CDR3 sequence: CASSGTLAGVTSYEQYF. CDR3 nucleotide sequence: TGCGCCAGCAGCGGGACACTAGCGGGGGTGACCTCCTACGAGCAGTACTTC.